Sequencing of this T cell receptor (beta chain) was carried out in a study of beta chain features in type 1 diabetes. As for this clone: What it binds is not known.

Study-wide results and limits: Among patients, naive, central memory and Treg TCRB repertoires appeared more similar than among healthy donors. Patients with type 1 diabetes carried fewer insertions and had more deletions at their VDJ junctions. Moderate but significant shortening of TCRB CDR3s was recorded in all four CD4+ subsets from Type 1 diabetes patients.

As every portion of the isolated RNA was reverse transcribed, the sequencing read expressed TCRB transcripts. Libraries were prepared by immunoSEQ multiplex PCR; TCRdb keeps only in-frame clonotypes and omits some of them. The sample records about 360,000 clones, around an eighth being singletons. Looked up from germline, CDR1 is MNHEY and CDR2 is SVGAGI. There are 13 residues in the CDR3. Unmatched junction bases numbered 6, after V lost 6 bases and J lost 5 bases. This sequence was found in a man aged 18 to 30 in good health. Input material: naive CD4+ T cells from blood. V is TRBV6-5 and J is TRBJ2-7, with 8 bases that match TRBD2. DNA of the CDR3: TGTGCCAGCAGAAGGACTAGCCGCCACGAGCAGTACTTC. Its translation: CASRRTSRHEQYF.